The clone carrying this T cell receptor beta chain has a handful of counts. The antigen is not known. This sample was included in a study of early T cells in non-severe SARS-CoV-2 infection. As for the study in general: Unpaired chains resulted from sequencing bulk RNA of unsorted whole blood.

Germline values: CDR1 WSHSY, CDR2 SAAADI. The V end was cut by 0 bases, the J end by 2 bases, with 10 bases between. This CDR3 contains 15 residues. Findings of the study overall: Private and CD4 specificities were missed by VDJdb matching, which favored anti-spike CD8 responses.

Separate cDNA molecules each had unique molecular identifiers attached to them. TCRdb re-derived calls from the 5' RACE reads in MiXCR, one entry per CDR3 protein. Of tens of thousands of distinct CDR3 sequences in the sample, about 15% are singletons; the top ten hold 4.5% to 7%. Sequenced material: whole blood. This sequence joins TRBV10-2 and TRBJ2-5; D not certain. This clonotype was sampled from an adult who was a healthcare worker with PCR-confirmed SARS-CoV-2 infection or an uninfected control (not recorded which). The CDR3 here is CASSESTFGQETQYF. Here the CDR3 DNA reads TGCGCCAGCAGTGAGTCGACGTTTGGGCAAGAGACCCAGTACTTC.